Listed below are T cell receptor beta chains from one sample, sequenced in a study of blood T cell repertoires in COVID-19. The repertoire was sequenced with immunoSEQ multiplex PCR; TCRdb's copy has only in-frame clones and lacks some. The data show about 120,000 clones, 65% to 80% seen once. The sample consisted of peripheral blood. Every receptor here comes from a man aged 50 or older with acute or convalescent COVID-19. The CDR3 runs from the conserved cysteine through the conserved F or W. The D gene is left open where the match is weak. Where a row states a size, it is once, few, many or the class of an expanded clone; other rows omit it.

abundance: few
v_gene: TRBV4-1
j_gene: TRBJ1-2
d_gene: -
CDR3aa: CASTAGVGYTF
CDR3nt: TGCGCCAGCACCGCGGGGGTCGGCTACACCTTC

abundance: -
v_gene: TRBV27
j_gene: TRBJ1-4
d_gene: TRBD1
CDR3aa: CASRVGTGVEKLFF
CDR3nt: TGTGCCAGCAGAGTGGGGACAGGGGTTGAAAAACTGTTTTTT

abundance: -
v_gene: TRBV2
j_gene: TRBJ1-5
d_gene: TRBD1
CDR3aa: CASRGTGDLRQPQHF
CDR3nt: TGTGCCAGCAGGGGGACAGGGGATTTGCGTCAGCCCCAGCATTTT

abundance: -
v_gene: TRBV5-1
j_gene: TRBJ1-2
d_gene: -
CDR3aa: CASSLIGESGYGYTF
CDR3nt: TGCGCCAGCAGCCTCATAGGGGAATCGGGCTATGGCTACACCTTC

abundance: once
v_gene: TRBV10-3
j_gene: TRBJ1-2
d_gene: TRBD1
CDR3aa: CAISPGQGEYGYTF
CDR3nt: TGTGCCATCAGTCCGGGACAGGGAGAGTATGGCTACACCTTC

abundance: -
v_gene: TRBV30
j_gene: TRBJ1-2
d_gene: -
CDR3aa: CAWSRNGYGYTF
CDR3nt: TGTGCCTGGAGCCGGAACGGGTATGGCTACACCTTC

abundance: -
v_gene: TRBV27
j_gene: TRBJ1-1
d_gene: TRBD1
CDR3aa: CASSLDPGGTEAFF
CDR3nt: TGTGCCAGCAGCCTAGACCCAGGGGGCACTGAAGCTTTCTTT

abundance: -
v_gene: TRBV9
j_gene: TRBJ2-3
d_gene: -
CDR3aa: CASSPPSTDTQYF
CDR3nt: TGTGCCAGCAGCCCCCCTAGCACAGATACGCAGTATTTT

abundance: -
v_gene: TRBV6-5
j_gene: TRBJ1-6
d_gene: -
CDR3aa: CANAAAWDSPLHF
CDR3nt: TGTGCTAACGCGGCAGCCTGGGATTCACCCCTCCACTTT

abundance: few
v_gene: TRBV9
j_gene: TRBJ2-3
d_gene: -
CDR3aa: CASSVGVAGTDTQYF
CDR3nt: TGTGCCAGCAGCGTAGGAGTAGCAGGCACAGATACGCAGTATTTT

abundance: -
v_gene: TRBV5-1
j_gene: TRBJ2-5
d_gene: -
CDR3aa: CASSLDPRARGETQYF
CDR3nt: TGCGCCAGCAGCTTGGATCCGCGGGCCCGAGGAGAGACCCAGTACTTC

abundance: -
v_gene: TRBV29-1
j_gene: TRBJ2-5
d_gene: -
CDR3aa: CSVDAGLQETQYF
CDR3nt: TGCAGCGTTGACGCAGGGCTTCAAGAGACCCAGTACTTC

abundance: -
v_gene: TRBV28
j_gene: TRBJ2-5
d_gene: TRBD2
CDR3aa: CASRGGTSGVQETQYF
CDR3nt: TGTGCCAGCAGGGGAGGGACTAGCGGGGTTCAAGAGACCCAGTACTTC

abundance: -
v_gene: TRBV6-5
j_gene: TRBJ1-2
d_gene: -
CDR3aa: CASSSSGDGYTF
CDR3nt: TGTGCCAGCAGTTCATCAGGGGATGGCTACACCTTC

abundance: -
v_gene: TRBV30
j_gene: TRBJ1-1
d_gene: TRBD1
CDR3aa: CAWDRGTEAFF
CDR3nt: TGTGCCTGGGACAGGGGAACTGAAGCTTTCTTT

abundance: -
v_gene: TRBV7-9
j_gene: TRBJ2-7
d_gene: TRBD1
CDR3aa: CASSLVGQGSQQYF
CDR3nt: TGTGCCAGCAGCTTAGTCGGACAGGGTTCGCAGCAGTACTTC

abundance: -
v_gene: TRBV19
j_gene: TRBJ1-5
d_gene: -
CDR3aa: CASSPATGSNQPQHF
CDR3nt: TGTGCCAGTAGTCCAGCCACGGGTAGCAATCAGCCCCAGCATTTT

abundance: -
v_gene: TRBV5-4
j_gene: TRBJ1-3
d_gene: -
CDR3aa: CASSLGGQSSGNTIYF
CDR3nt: TGTGCCAGCAGCTTGGGCGGACAGAGCTCTGGAAACACCATATATTTT

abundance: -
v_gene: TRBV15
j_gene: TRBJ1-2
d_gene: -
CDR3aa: CATSGDSGRNYGYTF
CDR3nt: TGTGCCACCAGCGGGGACTCGGGACGGAACTATGGCTACACCTTC

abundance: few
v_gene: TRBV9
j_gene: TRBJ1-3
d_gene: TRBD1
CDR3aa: CASSATGSGNTIYF
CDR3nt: TGTGCCAGCAGCGCGACAGGGTCTGGAAACACCATATATTTT

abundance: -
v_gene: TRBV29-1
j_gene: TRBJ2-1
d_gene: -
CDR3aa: CSVEEQSHEQFF
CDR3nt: TGCAGCGTTGAAGAGCAGTCCCACGAGCAGTTCTTC

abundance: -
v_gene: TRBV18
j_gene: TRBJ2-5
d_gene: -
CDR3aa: CASSPIPTGNQETQYF
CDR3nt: TGTGCCAGCTCACCTATTCCAACAGGAAACCAAGAGACCCAGTACTTC

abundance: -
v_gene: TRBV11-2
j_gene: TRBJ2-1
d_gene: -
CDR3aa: CASAPGVISPNEQFF
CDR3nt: TGTGCCAGTGCTCCGGGGGTTATAAGTCCCAATGAGCAGTTCTTC

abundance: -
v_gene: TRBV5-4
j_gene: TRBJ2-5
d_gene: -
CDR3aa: CASKLGQQETQYF
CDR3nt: TGTGCCAGCAAGCTTGGACAGCAAGAGACCCAGTACTTC

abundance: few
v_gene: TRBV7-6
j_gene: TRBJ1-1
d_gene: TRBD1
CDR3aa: CASSLATGTGLRGTEAFF
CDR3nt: TGTGCCAGCAGCTTAGCGACAGGGACAGGGCTACGGGGAACTGAAGCTTTCTTT

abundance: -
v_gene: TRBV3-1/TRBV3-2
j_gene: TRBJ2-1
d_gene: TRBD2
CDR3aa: CASSPPGSGAGNEQFF
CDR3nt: TGTGCCAGCAGCCCGCCCGGTAGCGGGGCTGGTAATGAGCAGTTCTTC

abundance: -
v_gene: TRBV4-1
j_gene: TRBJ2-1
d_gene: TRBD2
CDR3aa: CASSQEGRWEGRDNEQFF
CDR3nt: TGCGCCAGCAGCCAAGAGGGTAGGTGGGAGGGCCGGGATAATGAGCAGTTCTTC

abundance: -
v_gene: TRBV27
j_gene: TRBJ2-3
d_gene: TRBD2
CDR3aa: CASSPRVLAGWTDTQYF
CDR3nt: TGTGCCAGCAGTCCGCGGGTACTAGCGGGATGGACAGATACGCAGTATTTT

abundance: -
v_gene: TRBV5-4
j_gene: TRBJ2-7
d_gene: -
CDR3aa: CASSLVRGGDEQYF
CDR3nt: TGTGCCAGCAGCTTGGTAAGGGGCGGGGACGAGCAGTACTTC

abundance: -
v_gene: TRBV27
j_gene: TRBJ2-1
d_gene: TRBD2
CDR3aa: CASSLSGTSGRLSYNEQFF
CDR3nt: TGTGCCAGCAGTTTATCCGGGACTAGCGGGAGACTCTCCTACAATGAGCAGTTCTTC

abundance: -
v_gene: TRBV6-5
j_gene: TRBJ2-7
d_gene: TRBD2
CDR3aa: CASHTGGGYEQYF
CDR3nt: TGTGCCAGTCATACGGGGGGGGGCTACGAGCAGTACTTC

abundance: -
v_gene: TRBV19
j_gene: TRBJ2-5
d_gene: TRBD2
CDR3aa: CASRPTSVNQETQYF
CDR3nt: TGTGCCAGTAGGCCGACTAGCGTCAACCAAGAGACCCAGTACTTC

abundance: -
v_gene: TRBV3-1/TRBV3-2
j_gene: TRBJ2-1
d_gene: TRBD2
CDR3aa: CASRTTSGSSYNEQFF
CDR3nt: TGTGCCAGCAGAACGACTAGCGGGAGCTCCTACAATGAGCAGTTCTTC

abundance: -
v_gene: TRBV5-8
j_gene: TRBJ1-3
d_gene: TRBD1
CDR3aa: CASSFRGLLNTIYF
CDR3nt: TGTGCCAGCAGCTTTAGGGGGCTGCTAAACACCATATATTTT

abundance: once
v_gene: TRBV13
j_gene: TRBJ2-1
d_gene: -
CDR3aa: CASSSGQHGFF
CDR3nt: TGTGCCAGCAGCTCTGGACAGCACGGGTTCTTC

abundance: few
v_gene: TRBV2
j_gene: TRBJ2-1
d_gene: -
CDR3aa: CASRRGGIRYNEQFF
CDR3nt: TGTGCCAGCAGGCGGGGCGGGATACGGTACAATGAGCAGTTCTTC

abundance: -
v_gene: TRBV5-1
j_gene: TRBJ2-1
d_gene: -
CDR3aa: CASSLEQAYYNEQFF
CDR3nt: TGCGCCAGCAGCTTGGAACAGGCGTACTACAATGAGCAGTTCTTC

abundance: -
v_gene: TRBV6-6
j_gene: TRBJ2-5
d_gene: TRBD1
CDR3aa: CASSETGGEETQYF
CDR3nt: TGTGCCAGCAGTGAGACAGGGGGCGAGGAGACCCAGTACTTC

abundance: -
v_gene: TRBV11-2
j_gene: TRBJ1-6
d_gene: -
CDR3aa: CASSPGGGSTYNSPLHF
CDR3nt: TGTGCCAGCAGCCCCGGGGGGGGGAGCACCTATAATTCACCCCTCCACTTT

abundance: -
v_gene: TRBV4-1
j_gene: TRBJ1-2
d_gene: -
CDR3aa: CASSQGGMGYSGYTF
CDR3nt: TGCGCCAGCAGCCAAGGAGGGATGGGTTACTCCGGCTACACCTTC

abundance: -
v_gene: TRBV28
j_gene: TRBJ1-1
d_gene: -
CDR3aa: CASSPKNLREKNTEAFF
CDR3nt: TGTGCCAGCAGCCCCAAGAACTTGAGGGAAAAGAACACTGAAGCTTTCTTT

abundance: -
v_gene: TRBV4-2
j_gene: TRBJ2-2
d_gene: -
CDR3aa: CASSQGTLNALGPGELFF
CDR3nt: TGTGCCAGCAGCCAAGGGACTCTTAACGCCCTAGGGCCCGGGGAGCTGTTTTTT

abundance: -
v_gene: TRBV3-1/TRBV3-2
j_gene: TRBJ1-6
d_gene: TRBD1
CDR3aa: CASSPGGQGRSPLHF
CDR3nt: TGTGCCAGCAGCCCAGGAGGACAGGGACGTTCACCCCTCCACTTT

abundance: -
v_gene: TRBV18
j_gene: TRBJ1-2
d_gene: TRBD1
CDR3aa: CASSTDRGVGGYTF
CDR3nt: TGTGCCAGCTCAACAGACAGGGGAGTAGGAGGCTACACCTTC

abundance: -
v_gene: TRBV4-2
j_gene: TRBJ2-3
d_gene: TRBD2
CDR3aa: CATDYSGRATDTQYF
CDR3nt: TGTGCCACAGACTATAGCGGGAGGGCCACAGATACGCAGTATTTT

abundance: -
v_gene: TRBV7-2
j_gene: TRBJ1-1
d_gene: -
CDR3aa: CASSLSTGLNTEAFF
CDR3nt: TGTGCCAGCAGCTTATCTACAGGCCTGAACACTGAAGCTTTCTTT